Below, one TCR beta chain is given with its context. Its specificity is unknown. This entry belongs to a study of cytomegalovirus exposure and HLA in healthy donors. Study-wide context: HLA-typed donors were the source of about 85 million unique TCRs, which an early data release held. Study results and caveats: Cytomegalovirus status, reportedly, was diagnosed with high specificity and sensitivity by the classifier.

The CDR3 sequence is 15 residues long. Germline-derived CDR1 and CDR2 are MNHNS and SASEGT. The V and J ends lost 5 bases and 4 bases respectively, with 18 bases between them. PCR involved 60 Vbeta and 13 Jbeta primers. Generated by immunoSEQ multiplex PCR, the TCRdb table keeps only in-frame clones and is missing some. The sample carries fewer than 110,000 clones, 77% recorded once. Specimen: PBMCs. This chain links TRBV6-1 with TRBJ2-7, with D perhaps TRBD2 (5 bases). The clonotype was recovered from a male donor in good health and CMV-seronegative. The CDR3 spells CASSRGNTGRYEQYF. The CDR3, as DNA: TGTGCCAGCAGTAGAGGGAATACGGGAAGGTACGAGCAGTACTTC.